This T cell receptor (beta chain) derives from a study of blood T cell repertoires in COVID-19. From germline, CDR1 is MNHEY and CDR2 SMNVEV (reference sequence). V shed 2 bases, J shed 8 bases, and the junction held 3 bases outside the gene matches. CDR3 size: 14 residues. Here immunoSEQ multiplex PCR was the method, and the copy in TCRdb shows in-frame clones only, minus some. The sample lists approximately 75,000 clones, 84% seen once, with about 20% in the top ten. J is TRBJ1-6 and V is TRBV27; 7 bases are a match to TRBD1. The sequenced sample consisted of peripheral blood. The sequence came from a woman in her fifties or sixties with acute or convalescent COVID-19. The CDR3 DNA reads TGTGCCAGCAGTTTAAAGGGGGCTTATTCACCCCTCCACTTT. This sequence encodes CASSLKGAYSPLHF.